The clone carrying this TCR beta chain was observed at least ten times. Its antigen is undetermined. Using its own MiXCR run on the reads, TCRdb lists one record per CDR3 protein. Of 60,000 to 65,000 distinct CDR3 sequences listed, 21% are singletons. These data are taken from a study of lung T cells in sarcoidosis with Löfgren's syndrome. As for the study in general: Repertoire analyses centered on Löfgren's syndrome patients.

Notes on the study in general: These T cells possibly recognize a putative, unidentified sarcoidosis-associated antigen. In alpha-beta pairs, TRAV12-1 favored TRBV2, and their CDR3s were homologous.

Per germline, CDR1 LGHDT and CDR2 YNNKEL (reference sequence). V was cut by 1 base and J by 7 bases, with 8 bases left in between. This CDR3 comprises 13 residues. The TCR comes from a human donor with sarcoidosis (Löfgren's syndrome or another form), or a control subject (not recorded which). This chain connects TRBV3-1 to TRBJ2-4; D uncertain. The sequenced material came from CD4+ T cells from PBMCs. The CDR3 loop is CASSQATLNIQYF. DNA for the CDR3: TGTGCCAGCAGCCAAGCGACACTCAACATTCAGTACTTC.